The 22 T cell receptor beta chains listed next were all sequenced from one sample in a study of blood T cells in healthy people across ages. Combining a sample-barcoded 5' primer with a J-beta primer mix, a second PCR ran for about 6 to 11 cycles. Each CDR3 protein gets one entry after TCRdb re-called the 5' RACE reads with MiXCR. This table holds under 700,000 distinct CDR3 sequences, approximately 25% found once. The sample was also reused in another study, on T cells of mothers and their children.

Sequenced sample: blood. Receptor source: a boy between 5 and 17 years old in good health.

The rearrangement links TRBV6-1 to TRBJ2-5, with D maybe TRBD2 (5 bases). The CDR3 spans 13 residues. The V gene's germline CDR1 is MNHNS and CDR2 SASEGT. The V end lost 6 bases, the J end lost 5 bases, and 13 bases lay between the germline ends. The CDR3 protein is CASSTLDSETQYF. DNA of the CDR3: TGTGCCAGCAGCACACTAGACTCGGAGACCCAGTACTTC.

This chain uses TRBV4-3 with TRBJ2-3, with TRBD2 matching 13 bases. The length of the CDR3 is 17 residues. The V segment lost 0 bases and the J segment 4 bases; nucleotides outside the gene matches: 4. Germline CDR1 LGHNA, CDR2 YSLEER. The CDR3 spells CASSQDWTSGGSDTQYF. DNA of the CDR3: TGCGCCAGCAGCCAAGATTGGACTAGCGGGGGTTCAGATACGCAGTATTTT.

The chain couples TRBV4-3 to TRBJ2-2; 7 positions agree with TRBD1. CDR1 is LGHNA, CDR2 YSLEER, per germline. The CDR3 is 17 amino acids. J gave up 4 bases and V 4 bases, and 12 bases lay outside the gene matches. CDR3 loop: CASSPTTGEVGTGELFF. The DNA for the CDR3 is TGCGCCAGCAGCCCTACTACAGGGGAAGTGGGCACCGGGGAGCTGTTTTTT.

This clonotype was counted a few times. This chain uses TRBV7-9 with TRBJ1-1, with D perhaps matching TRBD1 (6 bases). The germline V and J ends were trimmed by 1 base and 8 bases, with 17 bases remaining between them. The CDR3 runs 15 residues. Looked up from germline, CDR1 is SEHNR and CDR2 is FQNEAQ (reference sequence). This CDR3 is CASSLGAGGSVEAFF. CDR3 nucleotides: TGTGCCAGCAGCTTAGGGGCCGGGGGCTCAGTGGAAGCTTTCTTT.

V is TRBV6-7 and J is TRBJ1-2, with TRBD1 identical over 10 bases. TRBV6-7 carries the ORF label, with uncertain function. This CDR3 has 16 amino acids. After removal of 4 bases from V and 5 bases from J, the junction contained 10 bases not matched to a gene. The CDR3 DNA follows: TGTGCCAGCAGTTCCCCCTCCCCGGGACAGGGGTATGGCTACACCTTC. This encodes CASSSPSPGQGYGYTF.

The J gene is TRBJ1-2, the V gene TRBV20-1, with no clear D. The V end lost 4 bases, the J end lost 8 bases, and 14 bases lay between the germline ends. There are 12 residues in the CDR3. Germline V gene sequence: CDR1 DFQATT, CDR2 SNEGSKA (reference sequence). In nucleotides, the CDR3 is TGCAGTGCTATGAGCCCTCTAAGGGGCTACACCTTC. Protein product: CSAMSPLRGYTF.

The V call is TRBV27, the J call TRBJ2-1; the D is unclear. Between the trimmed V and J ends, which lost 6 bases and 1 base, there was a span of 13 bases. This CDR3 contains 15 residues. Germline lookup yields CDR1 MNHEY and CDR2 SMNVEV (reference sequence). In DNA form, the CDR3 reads TGTGCCAGCAGCATAGGTGTTGGTTCCTACAATGAGCAGTTCTTC. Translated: CASSIGVGSYNEQFF.

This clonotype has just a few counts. CDR3 coding DNA: TGTGCCAGCAGTTACTCGACAGGGGCCTCTGGGGCCAACGTCCTGACTTTC. Its protein is CASSYSTGASGANVLTF. The chain links TRBV6-5 to TRBJ2-6; TRBD1 agrees at 8 bases. Per the germline V gene, CDR1 is MNHEY and CDR2 is SVGAGI. The CDR3 totals 17 residues. Losses at the gene ends were 0 bases for V and 0 bases for J; bases not matched to a gene: 1.

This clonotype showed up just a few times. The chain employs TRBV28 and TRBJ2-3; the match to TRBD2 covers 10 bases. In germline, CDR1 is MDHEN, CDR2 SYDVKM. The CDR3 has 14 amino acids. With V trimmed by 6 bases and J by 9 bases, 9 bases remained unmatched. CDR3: CASSQNLAGDTQYF. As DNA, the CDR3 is TGTGCCAGCAGCCAGAATCTAGCGGGAGACACGCAGTATTTT.

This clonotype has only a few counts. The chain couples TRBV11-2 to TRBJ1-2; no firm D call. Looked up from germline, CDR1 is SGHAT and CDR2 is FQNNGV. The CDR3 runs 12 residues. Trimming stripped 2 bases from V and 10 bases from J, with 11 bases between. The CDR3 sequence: CASSLFFPYYTF. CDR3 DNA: TGTGCCAGCAGCTTATTTTTTCCCTACTACACCTTC. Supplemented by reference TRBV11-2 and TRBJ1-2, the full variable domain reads EAGVAQSPRYKIIEKRQSVAFWCNPISGHATLYWYQQILGQGPKLLIQFQNNGVVDDSQLPKDRFSAERLKGVDSTLKIQPAKLEDSAVYLCASSLFFPYYTFGSGTRLTVV.

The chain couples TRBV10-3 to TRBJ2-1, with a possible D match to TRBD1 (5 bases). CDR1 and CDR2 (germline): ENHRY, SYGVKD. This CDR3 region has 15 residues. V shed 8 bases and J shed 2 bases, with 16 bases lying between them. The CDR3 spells CAIGQGIFTYNEQFF. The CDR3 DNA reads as TGTGCCATCGGTCAGGGTATTTTCACCTACAATGAGCAGTTCTTC.

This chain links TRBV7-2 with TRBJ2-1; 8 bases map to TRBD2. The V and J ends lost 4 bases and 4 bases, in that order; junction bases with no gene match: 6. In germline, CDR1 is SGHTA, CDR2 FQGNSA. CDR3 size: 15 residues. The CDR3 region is CASSSSRGGYNEQFF. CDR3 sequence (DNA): TGTGCCAGCAGCTCGTCCCGGGGGGGTTACAATGAGCAGTTCTTC. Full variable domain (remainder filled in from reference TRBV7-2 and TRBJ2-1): GAGVSQSPSNKVTEKGKDVELRCDPISGHTALYWYRQSLGQGLEFLIYFQGNSAPDKSGLPSDRFSAERTGGSVSTLTIQRTQQEDSAVYLCASSSSRGGYNEQFFGPGTRLTVL.

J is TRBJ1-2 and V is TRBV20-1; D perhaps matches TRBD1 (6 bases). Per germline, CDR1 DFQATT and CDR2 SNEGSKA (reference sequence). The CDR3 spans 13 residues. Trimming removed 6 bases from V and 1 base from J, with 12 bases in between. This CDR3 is CSATDSDNYGYTF. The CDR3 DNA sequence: TGCAGTGCAACGGACAGTGATAACTATGGCTACACCTTC.

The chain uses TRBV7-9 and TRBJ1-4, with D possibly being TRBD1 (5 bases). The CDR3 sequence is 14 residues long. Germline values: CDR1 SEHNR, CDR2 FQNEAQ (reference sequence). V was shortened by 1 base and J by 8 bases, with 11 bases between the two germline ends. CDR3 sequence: CASSLVGRSEKLFF. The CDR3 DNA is TGTGCCAGCAGCTTAGTGGGGCGGTCGGAAAAACTGTTTTTT.

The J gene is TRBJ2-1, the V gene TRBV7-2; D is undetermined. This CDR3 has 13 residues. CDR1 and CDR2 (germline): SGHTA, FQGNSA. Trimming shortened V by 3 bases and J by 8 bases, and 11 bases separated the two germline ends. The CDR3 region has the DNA TGTGCCAGCAGCTTTGGGGTCCCAGATGAGCAGTTCTTC. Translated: CASSFGVPDEQFF.

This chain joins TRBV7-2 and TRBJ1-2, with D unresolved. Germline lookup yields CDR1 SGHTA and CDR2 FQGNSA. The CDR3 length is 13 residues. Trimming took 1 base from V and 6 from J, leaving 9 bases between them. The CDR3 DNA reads TGTGCCAGCAGCTTAGGGGGTATACATGGCTACACCTTC. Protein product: CASSLGGIHGYTF.

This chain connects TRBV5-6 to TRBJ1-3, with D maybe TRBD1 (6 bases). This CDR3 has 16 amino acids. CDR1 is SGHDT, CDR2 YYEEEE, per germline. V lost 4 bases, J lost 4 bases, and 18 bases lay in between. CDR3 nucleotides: TGTGCCAGCAGCCCAAACCTCCAGGGGTTCGGAAACACCATATATTTT. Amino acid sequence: CASSPNLQGFGNTIYF.

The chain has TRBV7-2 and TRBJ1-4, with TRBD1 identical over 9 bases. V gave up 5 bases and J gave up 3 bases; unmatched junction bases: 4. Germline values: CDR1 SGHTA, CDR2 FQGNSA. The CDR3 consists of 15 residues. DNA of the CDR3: TGTGCCAGCAGCGGAAGGACAGGGGCTAATGAAAAACTGTTTTTT. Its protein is CASSGRTGANEKLFF.

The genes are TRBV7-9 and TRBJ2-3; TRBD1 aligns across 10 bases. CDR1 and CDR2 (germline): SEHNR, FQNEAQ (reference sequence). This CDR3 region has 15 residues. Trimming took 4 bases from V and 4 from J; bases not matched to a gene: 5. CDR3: CASSSATGGADTQYF. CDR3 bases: TGTGCCAGCAGCTCCGCGACAGGGGGCGCAGATACGCAGTATTTT.

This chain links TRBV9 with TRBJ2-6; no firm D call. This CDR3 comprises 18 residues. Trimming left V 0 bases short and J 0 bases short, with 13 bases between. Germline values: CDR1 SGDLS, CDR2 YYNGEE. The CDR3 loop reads CASSVAVVPSSGANVLTF. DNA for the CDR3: TGTGCCAGCAGCGTAGCTGTAGTTCCTAGCTCTGGGGCCAACGTCCTGACTTTC. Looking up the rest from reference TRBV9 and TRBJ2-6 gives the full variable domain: DSGVTQTPKHLITATGQRVTLRCSPRSGDLSVYWYQQSLDQGLQFLIQYYNGEERAKGNILERFSAQQFPDLHSELNLSSLELGDSALYFCASSVAVVPSSGANVLTFGAGSRLTVL.

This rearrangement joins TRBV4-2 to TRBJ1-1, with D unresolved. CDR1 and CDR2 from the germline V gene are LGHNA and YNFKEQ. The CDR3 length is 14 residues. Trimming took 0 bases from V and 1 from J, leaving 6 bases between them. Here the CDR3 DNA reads TGTGCCAGCAGCCAAGACACCGGGAACACTGAAGCTTTCTTT. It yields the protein CASSQDTGNTEAFF.

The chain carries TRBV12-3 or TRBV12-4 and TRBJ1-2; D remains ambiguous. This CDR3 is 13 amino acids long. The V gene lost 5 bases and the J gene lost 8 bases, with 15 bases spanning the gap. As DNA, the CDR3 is TGTGCCAGCAGTCCTGGGCCCGGAGGGGGCTACACCTTC. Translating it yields CASSPGPGGGYTF.